Listed here are 5 T cell receptor beta chains from one sample, sequenced in a study of T cell responses to AZD1222 COVID-19 vaccine. TCRdb keeps only in-frame clones here, not all; method: immunoSEQ multiplex PCR. The sample includes about 110,000 clones, about 86% of them seen just once. The material was peripheral blood, obtained on day 0 of AZD1222 vaccination. The source of these receptors is an adult in good health.

The chain links TRBV2 to TRBJ1-1; D may be TRBD1 (5 bases). This CDR3 spans 17 amino acids. CDR1 SNHLY and CDR2 FYNNEI come from the germline V gene. Between the trimmed V and J ends, which lost 1 base and 4 bases, there was a span of 19 bases. The CDR3 here is CASSEGGGWGRTTEAFF. The CDR3 nucleotides read TGTGCCAGCAGTGAAGGAGGAGGGTGGGGCAGGACCACTGAAGCTTTCTTT. The full variable domain, with the rest looked up from reference TRBV2 and TRBJ1-1, is EPEVTQTPSHQVTQMGQEVILRCVPISNHLYFYWYRQILGQKVEFLVSFYNNEISEKSEIFDDQFSVERPDGSNFTLKIRSTKLEDSAMYFCASSEGGGWGRTTEAFFGQGTRLTVV.

This clone occurred many times. The chain carries TRBV7-9 and TRBJ2-2, with D possibly TRBD2 on 5 matching bases. V lost 2 bases, J lost 6 bases, and 10 bases lay in between. This CDR3 is 14 amino acids long. Germline V gene data show CDR1 as SEHNR and CDR2 as FQNEAQ (reference sequence). The CDR3 reads CASSLLGAAGELFF. The CDR3 DNA reads as TGTGCCAGCAGCTTATTAGGAGCGGCCGGGGAGCTGTTTTTT.

This chain connects TRBV4-2 to TRBJ2-3; TRBD2 agrees at 9 bases. The CDR3 spans 15 residues. Germline CDR1 reads LGHNA; CDR2 reads YNFKEQ. Trimming cost V 3 bases and J 4 bases; bases outside gene matches: 5. The CDR3 loop is CASSQGGGGADTQYF. The CDR3 coding sequence is TGTGCCAGCAGCCAGGGCGGCGGGGGGGCAGATACGCAGTATTTT.

This clone has only one observation. The chain joins TRBV7-2 to TRBJ2-5, with 11 bases matching TRBD2. This CDR3 has 16 residues. With 1 base clipped from V and 2 bases from J, the junction kept 3 bases outside the gene matches. The germline gives CDR1 SGHTA, CDR2 FQGNSA. CDR3 residues: CASSLVPSGGQETQYF. DNA for the CDR3: TGTGCCAGCAGCTTAGTCCCTAGCGGGGGGCAAGAGACCCAGTACTTC.

In nucleotides, the CDR3 is TGTGCCAGCTCACCACCCGCAGGCGGCTACACCTTC. This sequence encodes CASSPPAGGYTF. V is TRBV18 and J is TRBJ1-2; no clear D gene. V was clipped by 0 bases and J by 8 bases, with 7 bases between them. CDR3 length: 12 amino acids. CDR1 is KGHSH and CDR2 is LQKENI in the germline V gene.